This record looks at one T cell receptor beta chain sequence and its context. This sample is part of a study of read filtering for tumor transcriptome and immune sequencing. From 300 to 400 ng of RNA, a library with molecular barcoded alpha/delta and beta/gamma adaptors was made. One entry per CDR3 protein results from TCRdb running MiXCR on the reads. The data hold about 22,000 distinct CDR3 sequences, with about 13% observed a single time. The CDR3 extends over 15 amino acids. The germline V gene has CDR1 SGHTA and CDR2 FQGNSA. V shed 2 bases and J shed 0 bases, with 11 bases lying between them. The sample taken for sequencing was a population of CD138-negative cells sorted from bone marrow. The rearrangement uses TRBV7-2 and TRBJ2-7; possible D gene TRBD2, 5 bases. The sequence was collected from a donor at least 40 years old with multiple myeloma. The CDR3 DNA follows: TGTGCCAGCAGCTTACTAGCCCTCACCTCCTACGAGCAGTACTTC. It encodes CASSLLALTSYEQYF.